The entry below describes one TCR beta chain. This specimen comes from a study of shared clonotypes between healthy human individuals. Every contributor of samples was a Caucasian grown-up residing in Nashville, Tennessee. The length of the CDR3 is 14 residues. Trimming left V 10 bases short and J 2 bases short, with 15 bases between. CDR1 and CDR2 from the germline V gene are MDHEN and SYDVKM. Using immunoSEQ multiplex PCR, the repertoire was profiled, and TCRdb retains in-frame clones only, with some absent. The repertoire includes some 2.3 million clones, 85% to 95% of them detected once, and approximately 0.4% sits in the top ten.

Sequenced input: naive CD4+ T cells from PBMCs. Stated subset: CD45RA+ positively selected. This clonotype originated in a man aged 18 to 29 in good health. Some clones in this sample may be carry-over from other donors' samples. This chain connects TRBV28 to TRBJ1-5, with D maybe TRBD1 (5 bases). The CDR3 sequence: CATRGRVGNQPQHF. The DNA of the CDR3 is TGTGCCACTAGGGGACGAGTTGGCAATCAGCCCCAGCATTTT.